This T cell receptor (beta chain) comes out of a study of cytomegalovirus exposure and HLA in healthy donors. This clone was counted a few times. The study ran its PCR with 60 Vbeta and 13 Jbeta primers. Sequenced by immunoSEQ multiplex PCR; TCRdb stores in-frame clones only, minus some. Here the sample spans 120,000 or so clones, 60% to 80% being singletons. Germline CDR1 reads SGHAT; CDR2 reads FQNNGV. The CDR3 has 15 residues. The V and J ends lost 5 bases and 3 bases, in that order; junction bases with no gene match: 7. V gene TRBV11-2 combines with J gene TRBJ1-5, with 7 bases aligning to TRBD1. The TCR comes from a woman between 50 and 59 years old in good health and CMV-seronegative. The sample consisted of PBMCs. CDR3 protein: CASSPSGQINQPQHF. CDR3 DNA: TGTGCCAGCAGCCCATCGGGACAGATCAATCAGCCCCAGCATTTT.